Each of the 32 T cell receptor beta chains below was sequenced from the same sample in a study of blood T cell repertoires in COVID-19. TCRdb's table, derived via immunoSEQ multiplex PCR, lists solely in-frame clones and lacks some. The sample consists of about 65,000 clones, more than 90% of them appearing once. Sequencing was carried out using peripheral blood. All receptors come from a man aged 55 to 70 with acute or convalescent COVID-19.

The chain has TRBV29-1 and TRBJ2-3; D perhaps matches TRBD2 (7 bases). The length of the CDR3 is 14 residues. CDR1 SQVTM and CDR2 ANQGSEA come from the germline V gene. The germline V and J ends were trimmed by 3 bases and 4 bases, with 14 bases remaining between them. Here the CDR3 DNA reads TGCAGCGTTGATTTGCGGGGGCTATCAGATACGCAGTATTTT. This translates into CSVDLRGLSDTQYF.

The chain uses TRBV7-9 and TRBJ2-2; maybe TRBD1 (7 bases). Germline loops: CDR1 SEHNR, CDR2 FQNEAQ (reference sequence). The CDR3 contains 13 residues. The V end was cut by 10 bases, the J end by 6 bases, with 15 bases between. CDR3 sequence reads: CATPQGEAGELFF. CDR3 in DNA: TGTGCCACCCCTCAGGGGGAGGCCGGGGAGCTGTTTTTT. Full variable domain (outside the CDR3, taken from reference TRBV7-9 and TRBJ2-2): DTGVSQNPRHKITKRGQNVTFRCDPISEHNRLYWYRQTLGQGPEFLTYFQNEAQLEKSRLLSDRFSAERPKGSFSTLEIQRTEQGDSAMYLCATPQGEAGELFFGEGSRLTVL.

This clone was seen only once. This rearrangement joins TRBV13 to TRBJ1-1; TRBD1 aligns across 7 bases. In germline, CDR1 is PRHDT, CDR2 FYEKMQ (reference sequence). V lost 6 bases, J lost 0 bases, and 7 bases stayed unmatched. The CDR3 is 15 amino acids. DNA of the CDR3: TGTGCCAGCAGACCATACAGGGGCATGAACACTGAAGCTTTCTTT. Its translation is CASRPYRGMNTEAFF.

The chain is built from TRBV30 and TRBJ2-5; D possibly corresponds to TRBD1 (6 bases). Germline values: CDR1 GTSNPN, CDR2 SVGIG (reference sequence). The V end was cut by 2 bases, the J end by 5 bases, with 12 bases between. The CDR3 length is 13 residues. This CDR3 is CAWSQQGWETQYF. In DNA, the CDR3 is TGTGCCTGGAGTCAACAGGGTTGGGAGACCCAGTACTTC.

The CDR3 DNA is TGTGCCAGCAGCCCGCGGGACGCGGGTACCTACGAGCAGTACTTC. Protein product: CASSPRDAGTYEQYF. The chain combines TRBV7-9 with TRBJ2-7, with a tentative D call TRBD2 (6 bases). Germline CDR1 SEHNR, CDR2 FQNEAQ (reference sequence). The CDR3 length is 15 residues. The V end lost 5 bases, the J end lost 2 bases, and 16 bases lay between the germline ends.

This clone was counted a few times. The CDR3 DNA sequence: TGCGCCAGCAGCATTGGGACATATCCTTCGAACACCGGGGAGCTGTTTTTT. Translation gives CASSIGTYPSNTGELFF. The chain joins TRBV5-1 to TRBJ2-2, with D tentatively TRBD1 (6 bases). The CDR3 has 17 residues. V gave up 4 bases and J gave up 0 bases, with 16 bases separating them. Germline lookup yields CDR1 SGHRS and CDR2 YFSETQ. The complete variable domain, with remaining parts taken from reference TRBV5-1 and TRBJ2-2, reads KAGVTQTPRYLIKTRGQQVTLSCSPISGHRSVSWYQQTPGQGLQFLFEYFSETQRNKGNFPGRFSGRQFSNSRSEMNVSTLELGDSALYLCASSIGTYPSNTGELFFGEGSRLTVL.

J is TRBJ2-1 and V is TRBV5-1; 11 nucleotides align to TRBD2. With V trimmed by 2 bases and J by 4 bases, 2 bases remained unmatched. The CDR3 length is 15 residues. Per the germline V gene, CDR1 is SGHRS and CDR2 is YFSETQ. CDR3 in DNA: TGCGCCAGCAGCTTTAGCGGGGGGGCTTACAATGAGCAGTTCTTC. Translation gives CASSFSGGAYNEQFF.

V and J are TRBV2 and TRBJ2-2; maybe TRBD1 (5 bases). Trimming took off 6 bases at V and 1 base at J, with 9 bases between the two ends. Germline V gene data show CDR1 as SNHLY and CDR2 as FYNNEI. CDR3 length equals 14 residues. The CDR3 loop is CASRVTENTGELFF. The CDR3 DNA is TGTGCCAGCAGGGTGACAGAGAACACCGGGGAGCTGTTTTTT.

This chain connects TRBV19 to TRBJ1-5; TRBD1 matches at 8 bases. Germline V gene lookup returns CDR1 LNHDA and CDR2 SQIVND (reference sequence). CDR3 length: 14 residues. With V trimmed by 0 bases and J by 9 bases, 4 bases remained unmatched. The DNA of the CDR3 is TGTGCCAGTAGTATAGAGGACAGGGCGGGGCCCCAGCATTTT. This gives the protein CASSIEDRAGPQHF. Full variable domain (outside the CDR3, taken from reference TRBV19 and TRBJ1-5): DGGITQSPKYLFRKEGQNVTLSCEQNLNHDAMYWYRQDPGQGLRLIYYSQIVNDFQKGDIAEGYSVSREKKESFPLTVTSAQKNPTAFYLCASSIEDRAGPQHFGDGTRLSIL.

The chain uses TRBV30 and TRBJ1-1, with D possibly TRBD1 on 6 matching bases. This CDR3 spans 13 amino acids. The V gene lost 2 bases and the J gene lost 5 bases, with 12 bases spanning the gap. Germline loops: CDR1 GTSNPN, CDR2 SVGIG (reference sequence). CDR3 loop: CAWSRDTPTEAFF. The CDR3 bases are TGTGCCTGGAGTCGGGACACCCCGACTGAAGCTTTCTTT.

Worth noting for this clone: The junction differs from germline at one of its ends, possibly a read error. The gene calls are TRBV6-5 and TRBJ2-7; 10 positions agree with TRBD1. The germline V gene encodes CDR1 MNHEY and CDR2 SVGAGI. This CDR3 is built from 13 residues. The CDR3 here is CATSRDRGYEQYF. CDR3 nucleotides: TGTGCCACCAGTCGGGACAGGGGATACGAGCAGTACTTC.

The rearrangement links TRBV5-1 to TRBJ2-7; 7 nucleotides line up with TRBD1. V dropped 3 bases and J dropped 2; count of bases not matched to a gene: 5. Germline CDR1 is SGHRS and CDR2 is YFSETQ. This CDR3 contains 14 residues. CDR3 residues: CASSSRTGPYEQYF. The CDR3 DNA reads TGCGCCAGCAGCTCCCGGACAGGTCCCTACGAGCAGTACTTC. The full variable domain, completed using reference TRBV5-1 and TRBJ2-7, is KAGVTQTPRYLIKTRGQQVTLSCSPISGHRSVSWYQQTPGQGLQFLFEYFSETQRNKGNFPGRFSGRQFSNSRSEMNVSTLELGDSALYLCASSSRTGPYEQYFGPGTRLTVT.

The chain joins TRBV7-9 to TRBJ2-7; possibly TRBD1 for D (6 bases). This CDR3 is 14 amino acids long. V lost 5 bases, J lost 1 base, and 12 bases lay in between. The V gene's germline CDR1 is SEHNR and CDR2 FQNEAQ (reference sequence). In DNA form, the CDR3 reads TGTGCCAGCAGCCGTAAAGGGGGATCCTACGAGCAGTACTTC. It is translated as CASSRKGGSYEQYF.

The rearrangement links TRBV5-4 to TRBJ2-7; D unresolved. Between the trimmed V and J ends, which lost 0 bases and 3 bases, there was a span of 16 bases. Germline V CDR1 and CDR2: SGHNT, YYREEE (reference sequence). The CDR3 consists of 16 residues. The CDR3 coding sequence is TGTGCCAGCAGCTTGGGGAGAGGCCTATCAGACTACGAGCAGTACTTC. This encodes CASSLGRGLSDYEQYF.

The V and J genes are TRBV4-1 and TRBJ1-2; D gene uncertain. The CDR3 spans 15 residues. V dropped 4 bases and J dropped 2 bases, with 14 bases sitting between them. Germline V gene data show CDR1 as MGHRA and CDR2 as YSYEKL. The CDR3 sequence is CASSPSQRANYGYTF. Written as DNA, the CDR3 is TGCGCCAGCAGCCCAAGTCAGAGGGCCAACTATGGCTACACCTTC.

CDR3 in amino acids: CASSSKINYGYTF. Written as DNA, the CDR3 is TGTGCCAGCAGTTCCAAAATTAACTATGGCTACACCTTC. This chain uses TRBV13 with TRBJ1-2; no clear D gene. The CDR3 has 13 residues. Germline CDR1 and CDR2: PRHDT and FYEKMQ (reference sequence). Trimming removed 6 bases at V and 1 base at J, with 9 bases between.

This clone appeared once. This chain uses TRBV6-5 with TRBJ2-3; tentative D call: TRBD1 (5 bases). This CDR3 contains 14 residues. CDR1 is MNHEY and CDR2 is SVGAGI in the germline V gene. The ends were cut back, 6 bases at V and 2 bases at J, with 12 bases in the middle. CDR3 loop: CASSLGHYTDTQYF. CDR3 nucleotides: TGTGCCAGCAGCCTGGGGCATTACACAGATACGCAGTATTTT.

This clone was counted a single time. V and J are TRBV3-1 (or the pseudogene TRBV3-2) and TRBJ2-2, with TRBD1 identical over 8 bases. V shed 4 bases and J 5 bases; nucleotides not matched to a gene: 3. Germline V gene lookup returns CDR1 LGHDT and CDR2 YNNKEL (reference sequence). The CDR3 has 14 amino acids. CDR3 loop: CASSPRDRTGELFF. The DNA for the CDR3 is TGTGCCAGCAGCCCAAGGGACAGGACCGGGGAGCTGTTTTTT.

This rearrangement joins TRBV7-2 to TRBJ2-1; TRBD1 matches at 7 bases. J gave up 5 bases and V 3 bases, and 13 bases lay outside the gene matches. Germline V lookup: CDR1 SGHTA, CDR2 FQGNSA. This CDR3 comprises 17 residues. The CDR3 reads CASSFEGVNRGNNEQFF. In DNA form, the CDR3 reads TGTGCCAGCAGCTTTGAAGGCGTCAACAGGGGCAACAATGAGCAGTTCTTC. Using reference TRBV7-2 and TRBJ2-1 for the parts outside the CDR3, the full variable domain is GAGVSQSPSNKVTEKGKDVELRCDPISGHTALYWYRQSLGQGLEFLIYFQGNSAPDKSGLPSDRFSAERTGGSVSTLTIQRTQQEDSAVYLCASSFEGVNRGNNEQFFGPGTRLTVL.

The CDR3 spells CASSQDQGGGYGYTF. CDR3 DNA sequence: TGTGCCAGCAGCCAAGATCAAGGGGGCGGCTATGGCTACACCTTC. This chain links TRBV4-2 with TRBJ1-2; 7 positions agree with TRBD1. The germline gives CDR1 LGHNA, CDR2 YNFKEQ. The CDR3 sequence is 15 residues long. Losses at the gene ends were 0 bases for V and 4 bases for J; bases not matched to a gene: 5.

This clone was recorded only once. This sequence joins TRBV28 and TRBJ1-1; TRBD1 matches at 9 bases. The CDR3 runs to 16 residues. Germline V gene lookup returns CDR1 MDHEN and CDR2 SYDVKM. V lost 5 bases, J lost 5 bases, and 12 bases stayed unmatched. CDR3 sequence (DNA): TGTGCCAGCAGTACCCTGGGACAGGGTACAGGAACTGAAGCTTTCTTT. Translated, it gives CASSTLGQGTGTEAFF.

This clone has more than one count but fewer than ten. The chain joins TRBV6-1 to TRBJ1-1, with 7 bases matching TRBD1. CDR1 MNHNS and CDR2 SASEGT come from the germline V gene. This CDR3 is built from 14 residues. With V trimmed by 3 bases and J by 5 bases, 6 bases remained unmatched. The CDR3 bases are TGTGCCAGCAGTGATAAGGCAGGGGGGACTGAAGCTTTCTTT. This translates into CASSDKAGGTEAFF.

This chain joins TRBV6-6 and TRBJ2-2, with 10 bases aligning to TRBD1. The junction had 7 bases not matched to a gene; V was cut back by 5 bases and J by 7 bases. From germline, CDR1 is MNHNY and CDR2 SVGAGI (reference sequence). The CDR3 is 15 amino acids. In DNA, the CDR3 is TGTGCCAGCAGTCAAAGACAGGGGGCCGGCGGGGAGCTGTTTTTT. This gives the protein CASSQRQGAGGELFF.

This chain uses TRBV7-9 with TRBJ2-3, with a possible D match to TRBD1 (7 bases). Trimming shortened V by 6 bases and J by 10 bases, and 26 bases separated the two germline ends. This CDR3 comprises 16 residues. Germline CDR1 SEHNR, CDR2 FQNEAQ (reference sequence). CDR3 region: CASRAGTEGPGESQYF. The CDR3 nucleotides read TGTGCCAGCAGGGCCGGGACAGAGGGCCCGGGGGAATCGCAGTATTTT.

DNA of the CDR3: TGTGCCAGCAGCTTCCCGGGGTTGAGGGGGGCCAACGTCCTGACTTTC. It is translated as CASSFPGLRGANVLTF. The chain joins TRBV7-9 to TRBJ2-6, with D possibly TRBD2 on 5 matching bases. Germline assignment: CDR1 SEHNR and CDR2 FQNEAQ (reference sequence). V lost 3 bases to trimming and J lost 4 bases, with 13 bases between them. The CDR3 sequence is 16 residues long.

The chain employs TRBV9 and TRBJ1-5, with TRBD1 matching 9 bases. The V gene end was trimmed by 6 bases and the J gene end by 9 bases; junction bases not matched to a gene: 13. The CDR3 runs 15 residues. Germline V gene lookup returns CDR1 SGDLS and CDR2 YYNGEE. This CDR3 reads CASTGQGLTIWPQHF. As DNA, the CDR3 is TGTGCCAGCACCGGACAGGGGTTGACGATCTGGCCCCAGCATTTT.

DNA for the CDR3: TGTGCTAGTGGTCCATGGGTCGGGGGGGCGAACACCGGGGAGCTGTTTTTT. Encoded protein: CASGPWVGGANTGELFF. This chain joins TRBV12-5 and TRBJ2-2, with 8 bases identical to TRBD2. J was trimmed by 0 bases and V by 5 bases; bases with no gene match: 8. The CDR3 totals 17 residues. Germline V gives CDR1 LGHNT, CDR2 FRNRAP.

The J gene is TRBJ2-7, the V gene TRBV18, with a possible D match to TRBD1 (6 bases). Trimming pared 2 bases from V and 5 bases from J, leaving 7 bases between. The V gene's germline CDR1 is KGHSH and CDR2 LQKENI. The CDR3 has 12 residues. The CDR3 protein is CASSPGGHEQYF. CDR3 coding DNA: TGTGCCAGCTCACCAGGGGGCCACGAGCAGTACTTC.

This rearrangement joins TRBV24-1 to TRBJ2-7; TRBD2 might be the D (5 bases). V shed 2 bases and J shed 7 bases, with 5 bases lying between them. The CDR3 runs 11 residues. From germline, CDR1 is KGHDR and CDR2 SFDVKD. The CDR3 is CATSDWEEQYF. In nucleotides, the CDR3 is TGTGCCACCAGTGATTGGGAGGAGCAGTACTTC.

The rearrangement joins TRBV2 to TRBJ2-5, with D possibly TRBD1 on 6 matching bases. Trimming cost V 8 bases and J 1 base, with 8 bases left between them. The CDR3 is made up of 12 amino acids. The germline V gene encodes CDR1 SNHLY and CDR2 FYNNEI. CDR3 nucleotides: TGTGCCAGCCACAGGGCCCAAGAGACCCAGTACTTC. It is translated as CASHRAQETQYF. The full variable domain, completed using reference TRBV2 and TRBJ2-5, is EPEVTQTPSHQVTQMGQEVILRCVPISNHLYFYWYRQILGQKVEFLVSFYNNEISEKSEIFDDQFSVERPDGSNFTLKIRSTKLEDSAMYFCASHRAQETQYFGPGTRLLVL.

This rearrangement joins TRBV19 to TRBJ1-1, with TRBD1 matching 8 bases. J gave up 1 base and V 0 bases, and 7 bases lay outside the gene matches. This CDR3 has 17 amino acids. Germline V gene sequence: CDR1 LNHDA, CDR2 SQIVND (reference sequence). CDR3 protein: CASSIEQGEIRNTEAFF. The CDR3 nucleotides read TGTGCCAGTAGTATAGAACAGGGGGAAATAAGGAACACTGAAGCTTTCTTT.

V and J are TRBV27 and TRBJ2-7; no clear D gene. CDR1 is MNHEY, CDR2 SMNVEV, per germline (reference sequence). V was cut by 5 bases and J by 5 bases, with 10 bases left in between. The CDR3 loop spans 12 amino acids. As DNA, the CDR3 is TGTGCCAGCAGTAAACGGAGTAACGAGCAGTACTTC. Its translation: CASSKRSNEQYF.